The 13 T cell receptor beta chains given below trace back to one sample, sequenced in a study of T cells after somatic rescue of genetic block. Using immunoSEQ multiplex PCR, the repertoire was profiled, and TCRdb retains in-frame clones only, with some absent. The table has just over 8,000 clones, around 86% seen once. Sample: peripheral blood mononuclear cells (PBMCs). The receptors come from a boy between 10 and 17 years old.

This clone was recorded only once. The J gene is TRBJ2-1, the V gene TRBV7-9; D not resolved. The CDR3 runs 16 residues. CDR1 SEHNR and CDR2 FQNEAQ come from the germline V gene (reference sequence). The germline V and J ends were trimmed by 5 bases and 1 base, with 15 bases remaining between them. This CDR3 reads CASSTSTGQSYNEQFF. CDR3 DNA: TGTGCCAGCAGCACATCCACCGGGCAGTCCTACAATGAGCAGTTCTTC.

V usage is TRBV15 and J usage is TRBJ1-1; 9 bases align to TRBD1. The CDR3 covers 18 residues. Germline CDR1 is LNHNV and CDR2 is YYDKDF (reference sequence). The V gene end was trimmed by 3 bases and the J gene end by 1 base; junction bases not matched to a gene: 12. CDR3 nucleotide sequence: TGTGCCACCAGCAGTAACCAACAGGGGGCGCTCTGGAACACTGAAGCTTTCTTT. Translated, it gives CATSSNQQGALWNTEAFF.

The chain links TRBV18 to TRBJ1-1; perhaps TRBD1 as D (5 bases). This CDR3 is 13 amino acids long. Germline V gene lookup returns CDR1 KGHSH and CDR2 LQKENI. V was shortened by 3 bases and J by 3 bases, with 8 bases between the two germline ends. The CDR3 spells CASSPVGDTEAFF. DNA of the CDR3: TGTGCCAGCTCACCGGTGGGGGACACTGAAGCTTTCTTT.

The gene calls are TRBV7-3 and TRBJ2-3, with D perhaps matching TRBD1 or TRBD2 (6 bases each). The germline V and J ends were trimmed by 1 base and 5 bases, with 16 bases remaining between them. In germline, CDR1 is SGHTA, CDR2 FQGTGA. The CDR3 spans 16 residues. The CDR3 is CASSLIDGGRGDTQYF. The CDR3 nucleotides read TGTGCCAGCAGCTTAATCGATGGGGGGCGCGGAGATACGCAGTATTTT.

J is TRBJ2-5 and V is TRBV6-1; TRBD1 might be the D (5 bases). Germline V lookup: CDR1 MNHNS, CDR2 SASEGT. CDR3 length: 13 amino acids. The V end was cut by 4 bases, the J end by 5 bases, with 11 bases between. CDR3 amino acids: CASSVRAAETQYF. CDR3 DNA sequence: TGTGCCAGCAGTGTCAGGGCTGCGGAGACCCAGTACTTC.

This chain links TRBV18 with TRBJ2-1; 9 bases map to TRBD2. The CDR3 is 16 amino acids. Germline V gives CDR1 KGHSH, CDR2 LQKENI. J was trimmed by 6 bases and V by 2 bases; bases with no gene match: 8. The CDR3 here is CASSPMLAGVSNEQFF. As DNA, the CDR3 is TGTGCCAGCTCACCAATGTTAGCGGGAGTAAGCAATGAGCAGTTCTTC.

V is TRBV6-5 and J is TRBJ2-7, with 7 nucleotides matching TRBD2. Germline CDR1 is MNHEY and CDR2 is SVGAGI. This CDR3 is built from 14 residues. The V segment lost 6 bases and the J segment 0 bases; nucleotides outside the gene matches: 5. Here the CDR3 reads CASSHGRSSYEQYF. CDR3 nucleotides: TGTGCCAGCAGCCACGGGAGGAGCTCCTACGAGCAGTACTTC.

V is TRBV13 and J is TRBJ1-2; no clear D. V lost 5 bases and J lost 3, with 10 bases in between. The germline V gene encodes CDR1 PRHDT and CDR2 FYEKMQ (reference sequence). The CDR3 has 13 residues. This CDR3 reads CASSGDRDYGYTF. The CDR3 nucleotides are TGTGCCAGCAGCGGCGATAGGGACTATGGCTACACCTTC.

CDR3 sequence: CASSLDIGGAGSPLHF. As DNA, the CDR3 is TGTGCCAGCAGCTTAGATATCGGAGGGGCTGGGTCACCCCTCCACTTT. The chain combines TRBV7-2 with TRBJ1-6; D possibly corresponds to TRBD1 (5 bases). The CDR3 extends over 16 amino acids. Trimming removed 1 base from V and 10 bases from J, with 17 bases in between. In germline, CDR1 is SGHTA, CDR2 FQGNSA.

The chain carries TRBV5-5 and TRBJ1-5; 9 bases are shared with TRBD1. The CDR3 totals 16 residues. Per the germline V gene, CDR1 is SGHKS and CDR2 is YYEKEE (reference sequence). V was clipped by 1 base and J by 6 bases; unmatched bases: 8. CDR3 residues: CASSLTGDRVGQPQHF. Written as DNA, the CDR3 is TGTGCCAGCAGCTTGACCGGGGACAGGGTGGGTCAGCCCCAGCATTTT.

There are a few counts of this clone. The chain recombines TRBV23-1 with TRBJ1-1, with D possibly TRBD1 on 5 matching bases. TRBV23-1 is an ORF; its function is uncertain. V was shortened by 4 bases and J by 11 bases, with 8 bases between the two germline ends. This CDR3 has 10 residues. CDR3 sequence: CASSPDTAFF. DNA of the CDR3: TGCGCCAGCAGTCCGGACACGGCTTTCTTT.

V gene TRBV7-2 combines with J gene TRBJ2-5; D may be TRBD1 or TRBD2 (5 bases each). Matching the DNA end better, TRBJ2-7 makes the J call doubtful. Germline assignment: CDR1 SGHTA and CDR2 FQGNSA. This CDR3 is built from 16 residues. The CDR3 nucleotides are TGTGCCAGCAGCTTAGCGGTGGGGGTAGTAATCTACGAGCAGTACTTC. This sequence encodes CASSLAVGVVIYEQYF.

V and J are TRBV15 and TRBJ2-5; tentatively, D is TRBD1 (5 bases). This CDR3 region has 15 residues. CDR1 and CDR2 from the germline V gene are LNHNV and YYDKDF (reference sequence). Trimming removed 5 bases at V and 6 bases at J, with 19 bases between. The CDR3 protein is CATSPGQGISQTQYF. The DNA of the CDR3 is TGTGCCACCAGCCCCGGGCAGGGTATTAGCCAGACCCAGTACTTC. Full variable domain (outside the CDR3, taken from reference TRBV15 and TRBJ2-5): DAMVIQNPRYQVTQFGKPVTLSCSQTLNHNVMYWYQQKSSQAPKLLFHYYDKDFNNEADTPDNFQSRRPNTSFCFLDIRSPGLGDTAMYLCATSPGQGISQTQYFGPGTRLLVL.